The 4 T cell receptor beta chains given below trace back to one sample, sequenced in a study of blood T cell repertoires in COVID-19. Some clones are missing from TCRdb's copy, which holds only in-frame ones; the method was immunoSEQ multiplex PCR. The data contain some 190,000 clones, 85% to 90% of them seen just once; the ten biggest clones take up roughly 25%. Sequencing was carried out using PBMCs or T cells enriched from blood (not recorded which). These receptors originate from a woman aged 40 to 50 in a cohort exposed to, infected with or recovered from COVID-19 (not recorded which).

CDR3 DNA sequence: TGTGCCAGCAGTTCGCGGGGGTCCGGAAACACCATATATTTT. Translation gives CASSSRGSGNTIYF. The chain combines TRBV13 with TRBJ1-3; TRBD1 is a possible D gene (5 bases). There are 14 residues in the CDR3. Germline lookup yields CDR1 PRHDT and CDR2 FYEKMQ (reference sequence). Trimming pared 6 bases from V and 4 bases from J, leaving 13 bases between.

The J gene is TRBJ2-7, the V gene TRBV5-1; TRBD1 aligns across 7 bases. CDR1 is SGHRS, CDR2 YFSETQ, per germline. V lost 0 bases to trimming and J lost 2 bases; unmatched junction nucleotides: 5. The CDR3 is 15 amino acids. DNA for the CDR3: TGCGCCAGCAGCTTGGGGACAGGAGATACCTACGAGCAGTACTTC. It specifies CASSLGTGDTYEQYF.

This clone showed up just once. V and J are TRBV7-6 and TRBJ2-7, with 11 bases matching TRBD1. The CDR3 runs 16 residues. The V gene end was trimmed by 2 bases and the J gene end by 5 bases; junction bases not matched to a gene: 8. Germline V CDR1 and CDR2: SGHVS, FNYEAQ. The CDR3: CASSLSPGQGVHEQYF. As DNA, the CDR3 is TGTGCCAGCAGCTTATCACCGGGACAGGGGGTTCACGAGCAGTACTTC.

This chain joins TRBV5-6 and TRBJ2-7, with D perhaps matching TRBD2 (5 bases). Germline CDR1 is SGHDT and CDR2 is YYEEEE. The CDR3 totals 15 residues. Trimming stripped 3 bases from V and 3 bases from J, with 16 bases between. CDR3 DNA sequence: TGTGCCAGCAGCTCGGAGAGGGAGCTAAACTACGAGCAGTACTTC. Translating it yields CASSSERELNYEQYF.